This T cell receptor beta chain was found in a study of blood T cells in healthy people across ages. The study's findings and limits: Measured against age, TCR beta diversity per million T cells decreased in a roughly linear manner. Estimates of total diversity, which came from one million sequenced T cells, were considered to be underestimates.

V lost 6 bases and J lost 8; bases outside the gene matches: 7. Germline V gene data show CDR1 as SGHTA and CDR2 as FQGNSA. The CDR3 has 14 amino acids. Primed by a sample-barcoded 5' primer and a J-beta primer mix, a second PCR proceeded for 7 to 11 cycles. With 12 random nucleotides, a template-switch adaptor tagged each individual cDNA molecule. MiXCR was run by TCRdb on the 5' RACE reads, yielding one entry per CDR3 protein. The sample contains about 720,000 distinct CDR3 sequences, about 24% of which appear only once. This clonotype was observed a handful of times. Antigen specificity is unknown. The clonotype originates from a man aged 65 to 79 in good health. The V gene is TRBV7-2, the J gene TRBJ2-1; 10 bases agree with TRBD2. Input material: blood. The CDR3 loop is CASRLAGEGHEQFF. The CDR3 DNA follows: TGTGCCAGCAGGCTAGCGGGGGAGGGGCATGAGCAGTTCTTC.